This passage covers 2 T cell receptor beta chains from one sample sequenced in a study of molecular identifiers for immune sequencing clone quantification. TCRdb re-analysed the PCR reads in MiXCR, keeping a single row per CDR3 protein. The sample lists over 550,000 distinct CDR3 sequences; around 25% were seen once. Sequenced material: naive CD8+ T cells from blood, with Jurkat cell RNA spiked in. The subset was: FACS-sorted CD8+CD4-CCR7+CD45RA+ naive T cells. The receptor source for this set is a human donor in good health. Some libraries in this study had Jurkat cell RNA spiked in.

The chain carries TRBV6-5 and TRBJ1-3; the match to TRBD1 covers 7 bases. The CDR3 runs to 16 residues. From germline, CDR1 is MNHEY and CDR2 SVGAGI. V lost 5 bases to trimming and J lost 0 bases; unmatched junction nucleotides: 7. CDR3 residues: CASSPGTVNSGNTIYF. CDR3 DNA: TGTGCCAGCAGTCCCGGGACAGTTAACTCTGGAAACACCATATATTTT.

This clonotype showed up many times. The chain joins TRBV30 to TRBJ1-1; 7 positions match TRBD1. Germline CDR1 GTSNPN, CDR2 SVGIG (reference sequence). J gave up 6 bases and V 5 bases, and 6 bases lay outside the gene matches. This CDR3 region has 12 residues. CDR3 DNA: TGTGCCTGGTCACTCGGGACAGCTGAAGCTTTCTTT. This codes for CAWSLGTAEAFF.